One and the same sample provided the 9 T cell receptor beta chains below, sequenced in a study of spatial heterogeneity in lung cancer. Time point given: sample taken at primary tumor resection. Sequencing of whole RNA from tumor, nontumor lung or frozen PBMC involved no sorting. One entry per CDR3 protein, called by TCRdb with MiXCR from the 5' RACE reads. In the table there are some 5,000 distinct CDR3 sequences, around 35% of which are singletons. Here the sequenced sample was PBMCs, taken at surgery. The receptors shown here come from a female donor with early-stage non-small cell lung cancer.

This clonotype was seen more than once but under ten times. Being off target in a library aimed at alpha chains, this beta chain has a size of little meaning. The genes are TRBV3-1 and TRBJ1-6; D may be TRBD1 (5 bases). The CDR3 is 14 amino acids. Germline CDR1 LGHDT, CDR2 YNNKEL (reference sequence). The V gene lost 8 bases and the J gene lost 4 bases, with 12 bases spanning the gap. CDR3 coding DNA: TGTGCCAGCGAGGGGACGGGTTATAATTCACCCCTCCACTTT. Protein: CASEGTGYNSPLHF. Filled out from reference TRBV3-1 and TRBJ1-6, the complete variable domain reads DTAVSQTPKYLVTQMGNDKSIKCEQNLGHDTMYWYKQDSKKFLKIMFSYNNKELIINETVPNRFSPKSPDKAHLNLHINSLELGDSAVYFCASEGTGYNSPLHFGNGTRLTVT.

This clonotype was counted a few times. This beta chain is a stray read from a library made for alpha chains; its abundance is not meaningful. V and J are TRBV6-2 or TRBV6-3 and TRBJ2-2; 8 nucleotides agree with TRBD2. This CDR3 contains 17 residues. V lost 0 bases and J lost 4; bases outside the gene matches: 7. CDR1 MNHEY and CDR2 SVGEGT come from the germline V gene. The CDR3 reads CASSYSQRGPTTGELFF. For the CDR3, the DNA is TGTGCCAGCAGTTACTCACAGCGGGGGCCCACCACCGGGGAGCTGTTTTTT.

This clonotype was observed a handful of times. The size of this beta chain means little, since it is a stray read in a library made for alpha chains. The chain couples TRBV12-3 or TRBV12-4 to TRBJ2-2, with 12 bases identical to TRBD2. This CDR3 has 16 amino acids. Trimming at V came to 6 bases and at J to 1 base, leaving 3 bases not matched to a gene. DNA of the CDR3: TGTGCCAGCAGGCTACTAGCGGGGGGGAACACCGGGGAGCTGTTTTTT. This sequence encodes CASRLLAGGNTGELFF.

As for this clonotype: Because this beta chain is a stray read in a library intended to capture alpha chains, its abundance should not be given much weight. The rearrangement uses TRBV2 and TRBJ2-5, with D possibly matching TRBD1 (6 bases). From germline, CDR1 is SNHLY and CDR2 FYNNEI. V lost 2 bases and J lost 1, with 11 bases in between. This CDR3 has 15 amino acids. CDR3 coding DNA: TGTGCCAGCAGTGAATGGGGGACATCCCAAGAGACCCAGTACTTC. Protein product: CASSEWGTSQETQYF.

The table lists this clonotype with a few counts. This beta chain turned up in a library designed for alpha chains; as an off-target read, its abundance says little. The genes are TRBV29-1 and TRBJ2-2, with 8 nucleotides matching TRBD1. There are 14 residues in the CDR3. J was trimmed by 0 bases and V by 7 bases; bases with no gene match: 4. Germline loops: CDR1 SQVTM, CDR2 ANQGSEA. The CDR3 nucleotides are TGCAGCGCCCGGACAGGGTCGAACACCGGGGAGCTGTTTTTT. Amino acids: CSARTGSNTGELFF.

With regard to this clonotype: The library was built for alpha chains, so this beta chain is an off-target read and its size means little. The genes are TRBV29-1 and TRBJ2-2; possible D gene TRBD2, 6 bases. Germline V CDR1 and CDR2: SQVTM, ANQGSEA. The CDR3 has 16 amino acids. V was shortened by 6 bases and J by 0 bases, with 17 bases between the two germline ends. The CDR3 bases are TGCAGCGTGGGTCTCTCGGAGGGCACGAACACCGGGGAGCTGTTTTTT. Its translation is CSVGLSEGTNTGELFF.

With respect to this clonotype: This beta chain turned up in a library designed for alpha chains; as an off-target read, its abundance says little. The CDR3 region is CASSDSGSSYNEQFF. CDR3 DNA sequence: TGCGCCAGCAGCGATTCGGGGAGCTCCTACAATGAGCAGTTCTTC. V and J are TRBV5-1 and TRBJ2-1; perhaps TRBD2 as D (5 bases). V lost 4 bases to trimming and J lost 0 bases, with 11 bases between them. The CDR3 has 15 residues. Germline V gene data show CDR1 as SGHRS and CDR2 as YFSETQ.

Details on this clonotype: This beta chain is off target for a library built for alpha chains, so its abundance means little. This sequence joins TRBV4-2 and TRBJ2-7, with unresolved D. The CDR3 sequence is 16 residues long. Between the trimmed V and J ends, which lost 0 bases and 0 bases, there was a span of 12 bases. Germline V CDR1 and CDR2: LGHNA, YNFKEQ. In nucleotides, the CDR3 is TGTGCCAGCAGCCAAGAGGGTCTGGGGATCTCCTACGAGCAGTACTTC. This codes for CASSQEGLGISYEQYF.

Remarks on this clonotype: The size of this beta chain means little, since it is a stray read in a library made for alpha chains. CDR3 region: CASSFRAGGAYNEQFF. CDR3 sequence (DNA): TGTGCCAGCAGCTTCAGAGCGGGGGGAGCCTACAATGAGCAGTTCTTC. This rearrangement joins TRBV11-2 to TRBJ2-1; 9 bases fit TRBD2. The V gene's germline CDR1 is SGHAT and CDR2 FQNNGV. The CDR3 loop spans 16 amino acids. V dropped 3 bases and J dropped 2; count of bases not matched to a gene: 5.